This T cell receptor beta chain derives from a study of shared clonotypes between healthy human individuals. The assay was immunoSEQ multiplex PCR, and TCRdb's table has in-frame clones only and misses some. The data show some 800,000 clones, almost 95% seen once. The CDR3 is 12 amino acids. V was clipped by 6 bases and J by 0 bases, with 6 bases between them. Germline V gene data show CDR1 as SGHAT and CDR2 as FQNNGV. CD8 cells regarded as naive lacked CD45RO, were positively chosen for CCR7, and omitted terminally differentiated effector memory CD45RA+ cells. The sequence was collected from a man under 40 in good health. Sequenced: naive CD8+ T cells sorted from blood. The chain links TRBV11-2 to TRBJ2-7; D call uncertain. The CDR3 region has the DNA TGTGCCAGCAGTTTCGTCTCCTACGAGCAGTACTTC. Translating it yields CASSFVSYEQYF.